Below are 9 T cell receptor beta chains sequenced from a single sample in a study of regulatory T cells in long-lasting Graves disease. The time point is: newly diagnosed GD, antithyroid drugs for less than 3 months. Extracted PBMC RNA gave rise to the TCR library. In building TCR beta libraries, iRepertoire HTBI primers were used together with Arm-PCR of CDR3 regions. TCRdb ran MiXCR on the multiplex PCR reads and lists one entry per CDR3 protein. The table records 420,000 or so distinct CDR3 sequences, around 17% of them present only once. This same sample was also part of a study on T cells in Graves' hyperthyroidism and ophthalmopathy.

Source: peripheral blood mononuclear cells (PBMCs), taken at new diagnosis, from a patient treated with antithyroid drugs. These receptors came from a woman aged 18-29 years with Graves disease.

In its sample, this clonotype was seen a few times. J is TRBJ2-7 and V is TRBV9; 7 bases align to TRBD1. CDR1 and CDR2 from the germline V gene are SGDLS and YYNGEE. The V gene end was trimmed by 3 bases and the J gene end by 5 bases; junction bases not matched to a gene: 5. This CDR3 contains 13 residues. The CDR3 coding sequence is TGTGCCAGCAGCGCCGGGACAGTCCACGAGCAGTACTTC. This gives the protein CASSAGTVHEQYF.

This chain connects TRBV27 to TRBJ2-5, with 14 bases fitting TRBD2. The germline V gene has CDR1 MNHEY and CDR2 SMNVEV (reference sequence). The CDR3 consists of 18 residues. The V gene end was trimmed by 0 bases and the J gene end by 5 bases; junction bases not matched to a gene: 8. The CDR3 DNA reads TGTGCCAGCAGTTTATCCCCCCTGGGGACTAGCGGGAGTGAGACCCAGTACTTC. It codes for CASSLSPLGTSGSETQYF.

This clonotype was counted at least ten times. J is TRBJ1-2 and V is TRBV5-5; 7 bases are a match to TRBD1. The CDR3 is 15 amino acids. CDR1 SGHKS and CDR2 YYEKEE come from the germline V gene (reference sequence). The V gene end was trimmed by 2 bases and the J gene end by 3 bases; junction bases not matched to a gene: 7. DNA for the CDR3: TGTGCCAGCAGCTTAGTAGCAGGGGGAGACTATGGCTACACCTTC. It specifies CASSLVAGGDYGYTF.

This clonotype came up a few times. The chain uses TRBV14 and TRBJ2-2; 9 positions match TRBD1. The J segment lost 5 bases and the V segment lost 6 bases, leaving 7 bases of the junction unmatched. CDR1 and CDR2 (germline): SGHDN, FVKESK. The CDR3 totals 15 residues. DNA for the CDR3: TGTGCCAGCAGTCGAGGGGACAGGGCGACCGGGGAGCTGTTTTTT. Amino acids: CASSRGDRATGELFF.

This clonotype was observed a handful of times. The J gene is TRBJ2-6, the V gene TRBV30; no firm D call. Trimming stripped 7 bases from V and 0 bases from J, with 4 bases between. Germline CDR1 reads GTSNPN; CDR2 reads SVGIG (reference sequence). This CDR3 is built from 12 residues. CDR3: CASLSGANVLTF. The CDR3 nucleotides are TGTGCCTCCCTCTCTGGGGCCAACGTCCTGACTTTC.

In its sample, this clonotype was seen many times. The V gene is TRBV2, the J gene TRBJ2-2, with 11 bases matching TRBD1. The germline V gene has CDR1 SNHLY and CDR2 FYNNEI. With 6 bases clipped from V and 5 bases from J, the junction kept 8 bases outside the gene matches. CDR3 length: 16 amino acids. The CDR3 DNA reads as TGTGCCAGCAGCCCGACCGGGACAGGGGGGACCGGGGAGCTGTTTTTT. This translates into CASSPTGTGGTGELFF.

In its sample, this clonotype was seen many times. V gene TRBV20-1 combines with J gene TRBJ2-4; tentatively, D is TRBD2 (6 bases). This CDR3 contains 13 residues. V shed 0 bases and J shed 8 bases, with 11 bases lying between them. Germline V gene sequence: CDR1 DFQATT, CDR2 SNEGSKA (reference sequence). CDR3 bases: TGCAGTGCTAGAGATCAGGCGGGATACATTCAGTACTTC. Translation gives CSARDQAGYIQYF.

This clonotype was counted ten times or more. V is TRBV2 and J is TRBJ2-1, with TRBD1 matching over 12 bases. The V segment lost 4 bases and the J segment 6 bases; nucleotides outside the gene matches: 4. CDR1 is SNHLY and CDR2 is FYNNEI in the germline V gene. There are 15 residues in the CDR3. Here the CDR3 reads CASSAPGQGANEQFF. CDR3 nucleotide sequence: TGTGCCAGCAGTGCACCGGGACAGGGGGCCAATGAGCAGTTCTTC.

A note on this clonotype: This likely traces to a read error, being one base from a far larger clone. The V gene is TRBV11-1, the J gene TRBJ2-7; D might be TRBD2 (6 bases). V lost 1 base, J lost 7 bases, and 14 bases lay in between. Germline CDR1 and CDR2: SGHAT and FQDESV (reference sequence). This CDR3 is 14 amino acids long. The CDR3 DNA reads TGTGCCAGCAGCTTAGTCGGGACTGGCAATGAGCAGTACTTC. Its protein is CASSLVGTGNEQYF.